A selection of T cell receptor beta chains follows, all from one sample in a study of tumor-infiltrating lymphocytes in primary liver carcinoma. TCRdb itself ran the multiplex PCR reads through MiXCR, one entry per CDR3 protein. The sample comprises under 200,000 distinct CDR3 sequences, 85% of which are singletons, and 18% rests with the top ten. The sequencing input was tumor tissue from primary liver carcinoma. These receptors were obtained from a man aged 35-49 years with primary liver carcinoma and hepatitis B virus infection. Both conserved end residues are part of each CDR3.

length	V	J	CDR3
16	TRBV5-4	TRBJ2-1	CASGLDGQPSYNEQFF
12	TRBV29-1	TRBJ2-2	CSVSPNTRELFF
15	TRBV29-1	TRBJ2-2	CSVGTSSVNTRELFF
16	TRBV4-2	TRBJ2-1	CASNRTGGQGNNEQFF
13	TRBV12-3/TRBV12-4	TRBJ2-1	CASSLSDRGGHFF
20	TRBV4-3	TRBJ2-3	CVSSQDLPSVTSGIADTQYF
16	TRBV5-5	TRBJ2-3	CASSLDSGTRTDTQYF
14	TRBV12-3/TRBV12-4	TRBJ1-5	CASSRQGRNQPKHF
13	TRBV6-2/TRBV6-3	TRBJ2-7	CASSFDTSYELYF
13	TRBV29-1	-	CSAQAEEGQPQYF
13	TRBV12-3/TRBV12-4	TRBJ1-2	CSISLTGLVGYTF
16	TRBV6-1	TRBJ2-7	CASTPRSGQGSNEQYF
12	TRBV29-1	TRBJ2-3	CSVSNNTDRQYF
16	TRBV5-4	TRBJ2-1	CTSAMACGSGYNEQFF
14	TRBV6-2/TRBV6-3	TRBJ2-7	CASRLPGGTYEQYF
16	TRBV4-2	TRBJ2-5	CASGHVQPDVQETQYF
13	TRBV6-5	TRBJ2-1	CASSDKTGTQQFF
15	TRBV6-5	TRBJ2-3	CVINPGLTGTDTQYF
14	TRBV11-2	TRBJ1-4	CASSLGQGTEKLSF
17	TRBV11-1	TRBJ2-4	CASSFPRTSGTNNIQYF
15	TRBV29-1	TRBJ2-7	CNVGGLGGSRYEQYF
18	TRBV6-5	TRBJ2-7	CVSSCKGPATSIPNEQYF
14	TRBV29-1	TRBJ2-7	CSVTAETGNDEHYF
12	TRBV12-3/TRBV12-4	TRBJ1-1	CASSPIGTEAFF
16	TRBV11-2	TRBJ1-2	CASSIDSVAYSRDYTF
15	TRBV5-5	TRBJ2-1	CASSLGVGTVNAQFF
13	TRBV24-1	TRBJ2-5	CATGMGAQETQYF
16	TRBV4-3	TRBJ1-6	CASSSWDRGSNSPLRF
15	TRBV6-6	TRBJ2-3	CASSLSGRGVDTQSF
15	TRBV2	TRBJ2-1	CAGIQRLADFNEQFF
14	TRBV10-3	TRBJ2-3	CAISGSTESDTQYF
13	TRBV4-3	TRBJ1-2	CANSQEGNYGYTF
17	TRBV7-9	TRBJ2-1	CGSSFKGAGGHYNEQFF
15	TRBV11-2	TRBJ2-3	CVSRRTSGETDTQYF
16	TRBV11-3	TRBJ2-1	CVTSLGIAGGRSGQFF
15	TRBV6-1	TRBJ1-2	CASSVTLGAGHGYTF
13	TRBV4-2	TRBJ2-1	CASRATRDYEQFF
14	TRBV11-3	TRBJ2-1	CASTLGVSNNKQFF
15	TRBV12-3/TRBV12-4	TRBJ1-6	CASSRDRRVGSPLHF
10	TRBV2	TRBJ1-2	CASGGTRYTF
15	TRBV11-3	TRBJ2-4	CASNFGVMAKNIQYF